This T cell receptor beta chain is drawn from a study of Ad26.COV2.S vaccination and SARS-CoV-2 variants. Study results and caveats: Non-spike TCR breadth showed similarity between vaccine and placebo recipients.

V lost 3 bases and J lost 5; bases outside the gene matches: 8. The CDR3 runs to 15 residues. Germline values: CDR1 SNHLY, CDR2 FYNNEI. Using immunoSEQ multiplex PCR, the repertoire was profiled, and TCRdb retains in-frame clones only, with some absent. The profile shows around 450,000 clones, approximately 92% of them singletons. Regarding treatment: some 20 received Ad26.COV2.S at low or high dose, single or two shots; about 5 received placebo; per-sample allocation not given. It was on day 63 after the first vaccine or placebo injection that samples were taken. Points on this clone: Its antigen is still unknown.

Specimen: peripheral blood, collected in a trial of Ad26.COV2.S vaccine versus placebo. The chain combines TRBV2 with TRBJ1-2; 8 bases fit TRBD1. The TCR comes from a person between 18 and 60 years old who received the Ad26.COV2.S COVID-19 vaccine or a placebo. The CDR3 is CASSDSGQALYGYTF. DNA of the CDR3: TGTGCCAGCAGTGATTCGGGACAGGCTTTATATGGCTACACCTTC.